This passage covers 27 T cell receptor beta chains from one sample sequenced in a study of blood T cell repertoires in COVID-19. Assay used: immunoSEQ multiplex PCR; TCRdb lists only in-frame clones, some missing. The top ten clones hold around 8.8% of a sample with 200,000 to 250,000 clones, approximately 78% of them seen once. The sequencing input was PBMCs or T cells enriched from blood (not recorded which). Receptors originate from a man aged 40-49 years who had recovered from COVID-19.

This rearrangement joins TRBV5-5 to TRBJ2-5; 10 bases map to TRBD1. J lost 5 bases, V lost 4 bases, and 14 bases had no gene match. The CDR3 consists of 17 residues. Per germline, CDR1 SGHKS and CDR2 YYEKEE (reference sequence). The CDR3 region is CASSPASPTGGMETQYF. The DNA of the CDR3 is TGTGCCAGCAGCCCCGCATCCCCGACAGGGGGCATGGAGACCCAGTACTTC.

This clone was recorded once. The rearrangement links TRBV6-5 to TRBJ2-7; 9 bases match TRBD2. CDR3 length equals 14 residues. V shed 9 bases, J shed 3 bases, and the junction held 9 bases outside the gene matches. Germline V gives CDR1 MNHEY, CDR2 SVGAGI. Written as DNA, the CDR3 is TGTGCCAGTTCCCCAGGCGGGAGGGACTACGAGCAGTACTTC. Protein: CASSPGGRDYEQYF.

The chain uses TRBV18 and TRBJ2-5, with 8 bases identical to TRBD1. Germline assignment: CDR1 KGHSH and CDR2 LQKENI. The CDR3 is made up of 13 amino acids. J was trimmed by 5 bases and V by 9 bases; bases with no gene match: 8. The CDR3: CASFPGQEETQYF. For the CDR3, the DNA is TGTGCCAGTTTTCCGGGACAGGAGGAGACCCAGTACTTC.

The chain combines TRBV12-3 or TRBV12-4 with TRBJ1-1; maybe TRBD1 (5 bases). V was pared by 2 bases and J by 11 bases, with 15 bases between. The CDR3 covers 13 residues. In nucleotides, the CDR3 is TGTGCCAGCAGTTTAAATGTGGGGGGAGAGGCTTTCTTT. This encodes CASSLNVGGEAFF.

The chain recombines TRBV27 with TRBJ1-2; a possible D gene is TRBD1 (5 bases). V shed 6 bases and J shed 6 bases, with 14 bases lying between them. CDR1 is MNHEY, CDR2 SMNVEV, per germline (reference sequence). There are 13 residues in the CDR3. CDR3 loop: CASRRKQADGYTF. CDR3 nucleotide sequence: TGTGCCAGCAGACGTAAACAGGCGGATGGCTACACCTTC.

This clone appeared a single time. The chain recombines TRBV5-1 with TRBJ1-1; 7 bases line up with TRBD1. CDR1 SGHRS and CDR2 YFSETQ come from the germline V gene. Unmatched junction bases numbered 3, after V lost 0 bases and J lost 1 base. CDR3 length equals 15 residues. In nucleotides, the CDR3 is TGCGCCAGCAGCTTGGGAGGGGGCGCGAACACTGAAGCTTTCTTT. It encodes CASSLGGGANTEAFF.

The rearrangement joins TRBV6-5 to TRBJ1-2; 7 bases are a match to TRBD1. The CDR3 totals 12 residues. Germline trimming cut 4 bases from V and 4 bases from J; bases unmatched to any gene: 0. Germline V lookup: CDR1 MNHEY, CDR2 SVGAGI. CDR3 in amino acids: CASSSGGYGYTF. The CDR3 bases are TGTGCCAGCAGTTCAGGGGGCTATGGCTACACCTTC.

The chain has TRBV9 and TRBJ2-1; 11 bases are shared with TRBD2. The CDR3 is 22 amino acids. After removal of 0 bases from V and 1 base from J, the junction contained 18 bases not matched to a gene. Germline CDR1 is SGDLS and CDR2 is YYNGEE. The CDR3 spells CASSVVPLGLAETRRSYNEQFF. For the CDR3, the DNA is TGTGCCAGCAGCGTAGTGCCCTTGGGACTAGCGGAGACAAGGAGATCCTACAATGAGCAGTTCTTC. Full variable domain (remainder filled in from reference TRBV9 and TRBJ2-1): DSGVTQTPKHLITATGQRVTLRCSPRSGDLSVYWYQQSLDQGLQFLIQYYNGEERAKGNILERFSAQQFPDLHSELNLSSLELGDSALYFCASSVVPLGLAETRRSYNEQFFGPGTRLTVL.

This clone has only a few counts. The V gene is TRBV18, the J gene TRBJ1-2; tentatively, D is TRBD1 (5 bases). V was clipped by 2 bases and J by 0 bases, with 13 bases between them. The germline V gene encodes CDR1 KGHSH and CDR2 LQKENI. This CDR3 has 16 amino acids. The CDR3 DNA is TGTGCCAGCTCACCAAGGGAGGGGCGATCTAACTATGGCTACACCTTC. This gives the protein CASSPREGRSNYGYTF.

This clone has only a few counts. The rearrangement links TRBV6-5 to TRBJ1-5; D not certain. The V end lost 2 bases, the J end lost 5 bases, and 13 bases lay between the germline ends. Germline lookup yields CDR1 MNHEY and CDR2 SVGAGI. The length of the CDR3 is 15 residues. The CDR3 region has the DNA TGTGCCAGCAGTTACACCTTGACATGGGATCAGCCCCAGCATTTT. Translation gives CASSYTLTWDQPQHF.

The chain is built from TRBV7-9 and TRBJ1-2, with 8 nucleotides matching TRBD1. V was clipped by 4 bases and J by 1 base; unmatched bases: 5. Germline CDR1 SEHNR, CDR2 FQNEAQ (reference sequence). The CDR3 covers 15 residues. As DNA, the CDR3 is TGTGCCAGCAGCTCCGGGACAGGATTTAACTATGGCTACACCTTC. Its protein product is CASSSGTGFNYGYTF.

A single count supports this clone. The J gene is TRBJ2-5, the V gene TRBV5-6, with 10 bases matching TRBD1. Trimming cost V 5 bases and J 4 bases; bases outside gene matches: 11. The germline V gene encodes CDR1 SGHDT and CDR2 YYEEEE. CDR3 length: 16 amino acids. CDR3 in DNA: TGTGCCAGCAGGTTTCTCACCGGGACAGGGGCAGAGACCCAGTACTTC. As protein: CASRFLTGTGAETQYF.

The chain couples TRBV27 to TRBJ1-4, with D hard to call. The germline gives CDR1 MNHEY, CDR2 SMNVEV (reference sequence). The CDR3 contains 14 residues. The V end lost 2 bases, the J end lost 4 bases, and 8 bases lay between the germline ends. CDR3 protein: CASSLKRYNEKLFF. In DNA, the CDR3 is TGTGCCAGCAGTTTAAAACGGTATAATGAAAAACTGTTTTTT.

This rearrangement joins TRBV7-9 to TRBJ2-3; 9 positions agree with TRBD1. The CDR3 length is 17 residues. V trimming: 4 bases; J trimming: 2 bases; junction bases outside the gene matches: 10. The germline V gene encodes CDR1 SEHNR and CDR2 FQNEAQ (reference sequence). CDR3 protein: CASSSSEGQGYTDTQYF. The CDR3 coding sequence is TGTGCCAGCAGCTCCTCCGAGGGACAGGGTTACACAGATACGCAGTATTTT.

The rearrangement links TRBV24-1 to TRBJ2-1; 10 bases map to TRBD2. CDR1 KGHDR and CDR2 SFDVKD come from the germline V gene. The CDR3 has 15 residues. Unmatched junction bases numbered 7, after V lost 6 bases and J lost 6 bases. The CDR3 is CATSRELAGSNEQFF. The CDR3 DNA reads as TGTGCCACCAGTAGGGAACTAGCGGGGAGCAATGAGCAGTTCTTC.

The CDR3 is CASSPLGVYSGNTIYF. CDR3 in DNA: TGTGCCAGTAGTCCCCTCGGGGTCTACTCTGGAAACACCATATATTTT. V usage is TRBV19 and J usage is TRBJ1-3, with unresolved D. Germline values: CDR1 LNHDA, CDR2 SQIVND (reference sequence). The CDR3 loop spans 16 amino acids. Trimming removed 5 bases from V and 0 bases from J, with 14 bases in between.

In its sample, this clone was seen a few times. The rearrangement links TRBV7-2 to TRBJ1-5, with D unresolved. The CDR3 is made up of 15 amino acids. Trimming stripped 5 bases from V and 0 bases from J, with 11 bases between. Germline V lookup: CDR1 SGHTA, CDR2 FQGNSA. The CDR3: CASSPSGYSNQPQHF. Here the CDR3 DNA reads TGTGCCAGCAGCCCAAGCGGGTATAGCAATCAGCCCCAGCATTTT. Full variable domain (outside the CDR3, taken from reference TRBV7-2 and TRBJ1-5): GAGVSQSPSNKVTEKGKDVELRCDPISGHTALYWYRQSLGQGLEFLIYFQGNSAPDKSGLPSDRFSAERTGGSVSTLTIQRTQQEDSAVYLCASSPSGYSNQPQHFGDGTRLSIL.

The chain is built from TRBV3-1 (or the pseudogene TRBV3-2) and TRBJ2-7, with 10 bases lining up with TRBD1. Germline lookup yields CDR1 LGHDT and CDR2 YNNKEL (reference sequence). With 3 bases clipped from V and 6 bases from J, the junction kept 11 bases outside the gene matches. The CDR3 is made up of 16 amino acids. The CDR3 bases are TGTGCCAGCAGCCAGAAAGGGGGACAGGGGAGGACCGAGCAGTACTTC. Its translation is CASSQKGGQGRTEQYF.

The CDR3 is CASSRSQGITDTQYF. The CDR3 DNA follows: TGTGCCAGCAGCCGCTCCCAGGGGATCACAGATACGCAGTATTTT. The chain recombines TRBV7-8 with TRBJ2-3; D is perhaps TRBD1 (6 bases). Germline values: CDR1 SGHVS, CDR2 FQNEAQ. The CDR3 extends over 15 amino acids. V lost 5 bases, J lost 2 bases, and 14 bases lay in between.

This sequence joins TRBV2 and TRBJ1-3; D unresolved. CDR1 SNHLY and CDR2 FYNNEI come from the germline V gene. V dropped 5 bases and J dropped 0 bases, with 8 bases sitting between them. CDR3 size: 14 residues. The CDR3 sequence: CASSFLSSGNTIYF. CDR3 coding DNA: TGTGCCAGCAGTTTTCTCAGCTCTGGAAACACCATATATTTT.

The chain employs TRBV6-5 and TRBJ2-3; D is unresolved. The CDR3 loop spans 13 amino acids. Trimming removed 10 bases at V and 4 bases at J, with 15 bases between. Germline V gene sequence: CDR1 MNHEY, CDR2 SVGAGI. The CDR3 loop is CATLGGVADTQYF. The CDR3 nucleotides are TGTGCCACCCTCGGCGGCGTGGCAGATACGCAGTATTTT.

The rearrangement uses TRBV15 and TRBJ2-1, with 14 bases fitting TRBD2. V lost 3 bases, J lost 9 bases, and 4 bases stayed unmatched. Germline assignment: CDR1 LNHNV and CDR2 YYDKDF (reference sequence). The CDR3 spans 15 residues. CDR3 loop: CATSSQGLAGGEQFF. The CDR3, as DNA: TGTGCCACCAGCAGCCAAGGACTAGCGGGGGGTGAGCAGTTCTTC.

In DNA form, the CDR3 reads TGTGCCAGCAGTCTAAGCCCCCCAACACAGGGGGCTGGAGGAAACACCATATATTTT. Its protein is CASSLSPPTQGAGGNTIYF. The rearrangement uses TRBV6-6 and TRBJ1-3, with 9 bases lining up with TRBD1. After removal of 5 bases from V and 4 bases from J, the junction contained 18 bases not matched to a gene. Per the germline V gene, CDR1 is MNHNY and CDR2 is SVGAGI (reference sequence). The length of the CDR3 is 19 residues.

Turning to this clone: This specimen includes other DNA sequences encoding the same CDR3. The V call is TRBV18, the J call TRBJ2-7; D possibly corresponds to TRBD2 (6 bases). Trimming left V 3 bases short and J 2 bases short, with 8 bases between. The CDR3 consists of 13 residues. Per the germline V gene, CDR1 is KGHSH and CDR2 is LQKENI. The CDR3 reads CASSPGTAYEQYF. The CDR3 DNA is TGTGCCAGCTCACCGGGGACTGCCTACGAGCAGTACTTC. Looking up the rest from reference TRBV18 and TRBJ2-7 gives the full variable domain: NAGVMQNPRHLVRRRGQEARLRCSPMKGHSHVYWYRQLPEEGLKFMVYLQKENIIDESGMPKERFSAEFPKEGPSILRIQQVVRGDSAAYFCASSPGTAYEQYFGPGTRLTVT.

The V and J genes are TRBV7-9 and TRBJ1-2; D call uncertain. Germline CDR1 SEHNR, CDR2 FQNEAQ (reference sequence). The V end lost 2 bases, the J end lost 8 bases, and 18 bases lay between the germline ends. There are 15 residues in the CDR3. CDR3 protein: CASSLSQSPKRGYTF. In DNA, the CDR3 is TGTGCCAGCAGCTTATCACAGTCCCCAAAGCGGGGCTACACCTTC.

V is TRBV5-4 and J is TRBJ1-4; 7 bases are shared with TRBD1. CDR1 is SGHNT, CDR2 YYREEE, per germline (reference sequence). The CDR3 sequence is 14 residues long. V shed 4 bases and J 8 bases; nucleotides not matched to a gene: 8. In DNA, the CDR3 is TGTGCCAGCAGCCGTGGAGGGGGCGAGGAAAAACTGTTTTTT. Translation: CASSRGGGEEKLFF.

The CDR3 spells CASSYGGGGYNEQFF. The CDR3 region has the DNA TGTGCCAGCAGTTACGGTGGGGGGGGTTACAATGAGCAGTTCTTC. This chain uses TRBV6-5 with TRBJ2-1; 7 bases line up with TRBD2. The germline gives CDR1 MNHEY, CDR2 SVGAGI. The length of the CDR3 is 15 residues. After removal of 2 bases from V and 4 bases from J, the junction contained 5 bases not matched to a gene.